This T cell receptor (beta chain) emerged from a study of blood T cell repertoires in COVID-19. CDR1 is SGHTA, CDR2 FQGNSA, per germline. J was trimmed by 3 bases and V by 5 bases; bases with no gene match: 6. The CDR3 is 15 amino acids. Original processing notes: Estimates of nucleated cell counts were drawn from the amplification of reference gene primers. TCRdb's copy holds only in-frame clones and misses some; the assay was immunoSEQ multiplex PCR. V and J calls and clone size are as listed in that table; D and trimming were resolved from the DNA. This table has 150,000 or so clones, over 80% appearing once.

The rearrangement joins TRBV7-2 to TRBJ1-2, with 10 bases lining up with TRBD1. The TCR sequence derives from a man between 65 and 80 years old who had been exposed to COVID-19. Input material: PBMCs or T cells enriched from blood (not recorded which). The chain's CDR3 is CASSPRQGADYGYTF. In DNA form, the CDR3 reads TGTGCCAGCAGCCCCCGACAGGGGGCAGACTATGGCTACACCTTC.